One sample yielded the 5 T cell receptor beta chains listed below, sequenced in a study of CD8+ T cells in alopecia areata. Treatment denoted: oral pan-JAK inhibitor, 5-10 mg twice daily. Investigators isolated RNA and reverse transcribed it into cDNA to act as the sequencing template. Assay used: immunoSEQ multiplex PCR; TCRdb lists only in-frame clones, some missing. The sample includes about 120,000 clones, 53% of them seen just once. Material: CD4+ T cells sorted from blood, obtained at week 4, from a patient treated with tofacitinib. Receptor source: a human donor with alopecia areata.

CDR3 sequence: CASSLGRTSGRYSTDTQYF. CDR3 DNA: TGTGCCAGCAGCTTAGGAAGGACTAGCGGGAGGTACAGCACAGATACGCAGTATTTT. The rearrangement uses TRBV13 and TRBJ2-3; the match to TRBD2 covers 14 bases. The CDR3 consists of 19 residues. Losses at the gene ends were 0 bases for V and 0 bases for J; bases not matched to a gene: 5. Germline CDR1 PRHDT, CDR2 FYEKMQ (reference sequence).

Worth noting for this clone: This same CDR3 is encoded by further DNA sequences in the sample. The genes are TRBV30 and TRBJ1-2; D is uncertain. Germline V gene data show CDR1 as GTSNPN and CDR2 as SVGIG (reference sequence). Trimming took 2 bases from V and 2 from J, leaving 6 bases between them. This CDR3 has 12 residues. The CDR3, as DNA: TGTGCCTGGAGTACGGGAAACTATGGCTACACCTTC. This encodes CAWSTGNYGYTF.

V is TRBV4-1 and J is TRBJ2-3; 9 nucleotides align to TRBD2. The CDR3 sequence is 15 residues long. After removal of 4 bases from V and 0 bases from J, the junction contained 2 bases not matched to a gene. Germline V gene lookup returns CDR1 MGHRA and CDR2 YSYEKL. The CDR3 DNA reads TGCGCCAGCAGCCGACTAGCGGCTAGCACAGATACGCAGTATTTT. This codes for CASSRLAASTDTQYF.

This clone turned up a few times. This rearrangement joins TRBV29-1 to TRBJ2-5; 8 bases map to TRBD1. CDR1 is SQVTM, CDR2 ANQGSEA, per germline. This CDR3 spans 12 amino acids. With 7 bases clipped from V and 4 bases from J, the junction kept 5 bases outside the gene matches. CDR3 DNA: TGCAGCGCCCGGACAGGGCCAGAGACCCAGTACTTC. Encoded protein: CSARTGPETQYF.

This clone was observed a handful of times. At one boundary the junction diverges from the germline segment, which might be a read error. The V and J genes are TRBV2 and TRBJ2-7; D might be TRBD2 (6 bases). CDR1 and CDR2 from the germline V gene are SNHLY and FYNNEI. The CDR3 extends over 15 amino acids. CDR3 nucleotides: TGTGTCAGCAGTGAAAGAGGAGGGAGGCAGAACGAGCAGTACTTC. Translated: CVSSERGGRQNEQYF. The variable domain in full, with the rest retrieved from reference TRBV2 and TRBJ2-7, is EPEVTQTPSHQVTQMGQEVILRCVPISNHLYFYWYRQILGQKVEFLVSFYNNEISEKSEIFDDQFSVERPDGSNFTLKIRSTKLEDSAMYFCVSSERGGRQNEQYFGPGTRLTVT.